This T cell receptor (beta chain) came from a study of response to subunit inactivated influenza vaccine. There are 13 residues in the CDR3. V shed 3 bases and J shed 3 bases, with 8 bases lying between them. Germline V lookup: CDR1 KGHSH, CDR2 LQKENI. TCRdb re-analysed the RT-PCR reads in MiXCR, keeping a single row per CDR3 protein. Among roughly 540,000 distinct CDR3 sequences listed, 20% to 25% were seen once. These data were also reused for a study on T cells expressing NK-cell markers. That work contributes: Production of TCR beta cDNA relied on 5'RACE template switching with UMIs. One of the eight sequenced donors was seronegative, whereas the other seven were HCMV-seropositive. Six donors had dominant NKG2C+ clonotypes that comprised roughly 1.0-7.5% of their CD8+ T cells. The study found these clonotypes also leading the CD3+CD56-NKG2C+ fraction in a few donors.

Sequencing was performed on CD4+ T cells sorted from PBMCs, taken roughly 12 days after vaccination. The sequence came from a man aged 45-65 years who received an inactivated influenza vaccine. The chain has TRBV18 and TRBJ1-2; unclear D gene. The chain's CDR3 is CASSPESYYGYTF. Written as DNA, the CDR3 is TGTGCCAGCTCACCGGAAAGCTACTATGGCTACACCTTC.